This entry is about one T cell receptor (beta chain). Authors' data handling: From reference gene primer amplification, estimates of nucleated cell counts were derived. TCRdb's copy holds only in-frame clones and misses some; the assay was immunoSEQ multiplex PCR. V and J calls and clone size are those listed in that table; D and trimming were worked out from the DNA. Of 250,000 to 350,000 clones in the sample, less than 85% were seen once. From germline, CDR1 is SGDLS and CDR2 YYNGEE. This CDR3 region has 14 residues. The J segment lost 5 bases and the V segment lost 0 bases, leaving 2 bases of the junction unmatched. In Seattle, patients joined the study during active infection and were tracked longitudinally. This entry is derived from a study of blood T cell repertoires in COVID-19. For the study at large: Italy, Spain and the United States were the sources of the convalescent and acute COVID-19 samples. PBMCs, B-cell-depleted T cells, or T cells were the source of the cDNA or gDNA that made up the material.

The sample comprised peripheral blood. The clonotype originates from a human donor with COVID-19, enrolled during active disease. The donor label of this sample is uncertain. This chain uses TRBV9 with TRBJ1-1; 9 nucleotides agree with TRBD1. Here the CDR3 reads CASSVAGTGTEAFF. DNA for the CDR3: TGTGCCAGCAGCGTAGCTGGGACAGGGACTGAAGCTTTCTTT. The complete variable domain, with remaining parts taken from reference TRBV9 and TRBJ1-1, reads DSGVTQTPKHLITATGQRVTLRCSPRSGDLSVYWYQQSLDQGLQFLIQYYNGEERAKGNILERFSAQQFPDLHSELNLSSLELGDSALYFCASSVAGTGTEAFFGQGTRLTVV.